A single sample gave rise to the 4 T cell receptor beta chains below, sequenced in a study of T cell changes during pregnancy in multiple sclerosis. The method was immunoSEQ multiplex PCR; TCRdb's version includes in-frame clones alone and lacks a portion of them. Among around 72,000 clones, approximately 90% were seen once, and the ten largest hold less than 0.45%. The starting material was CD4+ T cells from peripheral blood mononuclear cells, obtained before pregnancy. These receptors originate from a female donor with multiple sclerosis, enrolled in a pregnancy study.

CDR3 DNA sequence: TGTGCCAGCAGCCCGGGACTAATTAACACCGGGGAGCTGTTTTTT. Translated, it gives CASSPGLINTGELFF. V and J are TRBV6-5 and TRBJ2-2; 7 nucleotides align to TRBD2. V gave up 6 bases and J gave up 2 bases; unmatched junction bases: 6. The CDR3 extends over 15 amino acids. CDR1 and CDR2 (germline): MNHEY, SVGAGI.

The chain employs TRBV19 and TRBJ2-1; D ambiguous. The CDR3 length is 15 residues. Germline V lookup: CDR1 LNHDA, CDR2 SQIVND (reference sequence). The ends were cut back, 6 bases at V and 0 bases at J, with 12 bases in the middle. CDR3 in DNA: TGTGCCAGTAGCCCGCGACAAAGCTCCTACAATGAGCAGTTCTTC. This sequence encodes CASSPRQSSYNEQFF.

V gene TRBV5-1 combines with J gene TRBJ2-7; possibly TRBD1 for D (7 bases). Trimming took 2 bases from V and 6 from J, leaving 18 bases between them. CDR1 SGHRS and CDR2 YFSETQ come from the germline V gene. There are 15 residues in the CDR3. The CDR3 protein is CASSLSGTAGSEQYF. CDR3 bases: TGCGCCAGCAGCTTATCCGGGACAGCGGGTTCCGAGCAGTACTTC.

The chain joins TRBV18 to TRBJ2-3; TRBD2 agrees at 7 bases. Germline CDR1 reads KGHSH; CDR2 reads LQKENI. V was clipped by 6 bases and J by 0 bases; unmatched bases: 9. CDR3 length: 16 amino acids. The CDR3 region has the DNA TGTGCCAGCTCGGGGGATAGCGGGCCTAGCACAGATACGCAGTATTTT. As protein: CASSGDSGPSTDTQYF. Full variable domain (outside the CDR3, taken from reference TRBV18 and TRBJ2-3): NAGVMQNPRHLVRRRGQEARLRCSPMKGHSHVYWYRQLPEEGLKFMVYLQKENIIDESGMPKERFSAEFPKEGPSILRIQQVVRGDSAAYFCASSGDSGPSTDTQYFGPGTRLTVL.